This T cell receptor (beta chain) was observed in a study of T-cell memory formation after mild COVID-19. Notes on the study in general: Clones which contracted sat mainly in CM and EM if CD4+, and in EMRA if CD8+. Contracting clones, day 15 to 85, had balanced CD4/CD8, and later expanders favored CD4+.

In the case of this clonotype: Its antigen is unidentified.

Constant-segment primers and 5'RACE yielded cDNA libraries for TCR alpha and TCR beta, each carrying sample barcodes and UMIs. TCRdb called the 5' RACE reads again in MiXCR, with one record for every CDR3 protein. Among about 430,000 distinct CDR3 sequences listed, 20% to 25% were seen once. The V end was cut by 5 bases, the J end by 1 base, with 11 bases between. This CDR3 comprises 15 residues. Germline V gene lookup returns CDR1 SNHLY and CDR2 FYNNEI. The specimen sequenced was PBMCs or a T cell subset sorted from them (not recorded which). V and J are TRBV2 and TRBJ2-2; tentative D call: TRBD1 (6 bases). The TCR originated in an adult woman who had mild COVID-19 (a few samples of this study predate the infection). Cell type and time point are not known. CDR3 nucleotide sequence: TGTGCCAGCAGTACCGGGACACTGAACACCGGGGAGCTGTTTTTT. This sequence encodes CASSTGTLNTGELFF.